This entry features one TCR beta chain sequence. This clonotype was picked up a small number of times. Its recognized antigen is unknown. Within one base of it there is no much larger clone, and no base qualities were kept. The germline V gene specifies MNHEY as CDR1 and SVGAGI as CDR2. The V end gives up 6 bases and the J end 7 bases, leaving 8 bases in the junction not matched to a gene. Reading from cysteine to phenylalanine, the CDR3 counts 13 amino acids. The read is trimmed to its CDR3 DNA, 39 bases read in frame from base 1. The library came from PCR. The sequencing machine was an Illumina HiSeq 2500. Unique molecular identifiers were incorporated into TCR beta cDNA libraries to reduce PCR and sequencing biases. Roughly 0.5 million cDNA molecules were obtained per 1 to 10 million input T cells, so each molecule approximated one T cell. The patient libraries were prepared and sequenced using the same protocol as the earlier healthy control dataset. Within a given batch, samples were prepared together, multiplexed and sequenced on the same HiSeq lane. The original methods were these. Raw barcoded reads were processed with MIGEC, discarding single-read molecular identifier groups before consensus assembly and CDR3 extraction. Clonotype tables were post-analysed with VDJtools, normalizing diversity by down-sampling all datasets to the smallest sample size. In repertoire overlap clustering, CDR3 amino acid sequences, but not nucleotide sequences, were matched to correct batch-related cross-sample contamination. TCRdb redid the processing of the public reads, applying fastp at Q25 and MiXCR, and retained in-frame beta chains. When rows share a CDR3 protein, they turn into one entry using the most common DNA and genes. In this record, the V and J calls reflect TCRdb's handling and not the investigators' own analysis. The sample records approximately 690,000 distinct CDR3 sequences, 59% of which are singletons. Jointly, the top ten make up around 10% of the sample.

To demonstrate the VDJtools post-analysis software, the study profiled TCR beta repertoires from the peripheral blood of about 13 young patients with multiple sclerosis. The multiple sclerosis patients were children and adolescents between roughly 6 and 16 years of age. The sample is drawn from a study of post-analysis software for immune sequencing data (dated by TCRdb to between 2014 and 2016). For the wider study: Disease courses on record covered relapsing-remitting, secondary progressive and progressive-relapsing multiple sclerosis, though some patients had no subtype annotation. A subset of samples was prepared in parallel using single-end sample barcoding, then pooled and co-amplified after Illumina adapter ligation. The multiple sclerosis patient repertoires were compared with 11 previously published healthy control repertoires from donors aged about 6 to 26 years. What the authors observed across the whole study: Direct clustering with F measure revealed strong co-clustering of samples prepared in the same batch, which led to a batch-effect correction. The multiple sclerosis patient group was slightly younger than the control group. Significantly higher frequencies in patients than in controls were found for roughly 5 TRBV segments, including TRBV5-6, TRBV5-1 and TRBV20-1. Multiple sclerosis patients had significantly lower normalized Chao1 diversity than controls, a result that suggests substantial peripheral T-cell clonal expansion.

This receptor was taken from a girl aged 2 to 9 with multiple sclerosis. The V gene is TRBV6-5 and the J gene is TRBJ2-7, with 8 bases in between that match TRBD1. Sequences were obtained from blood. At the DNA level, the sequence is TGTGCCAGCAGAGGACAGGGATATGGTGAGCAGTACTTC. Translated, this gives CASRGQGYGEQYF.